The rows below give T cell receptor beta chains drawn from one sample of a study of blood T cell repertoires in COVID-19. Assay: immunoSEQ multiplex PCR; the TCRdb copy retains only in-frame clones and omits some. The sample lists some 250,000 clones, about nine tenths occurring once. The sequencing sample was made of PBMCs or T cells enriched from blood (not recorded which). These receptors came from a human donor in a cohort exposed to, infected with or recovered from COVID-19 (not recorded which). The donor label of this sample is uncertain. CDR3s include the opening cysteine and the closing phenylalanine or tryptophan. Fields, in order: V gene, clone size, J gene, D gene, CDR3 protein, CDR3 DNA. The D gene is left open where the match is weak. Rows give clone size only sometimes, using once, few, many, or a class for an expanded clone.

v_call: TRBV12-3/TRBV12-4; clone_size: once; j_call: TRBJ1-4; d_call: .; cdr3_aa: CASSRTNEKLFF; cdr3_nt: TGTGCCAGCAGTCGAACTAATGAAAAACTGTTTTTT
v_call: TRBV10-3; clone_size: .; j_call: TRBJ1-1; d_call: TRBD1; cdr3_aa: CAISQGGGRTEAFF; cdr3_nt: TGTGCCATCAGCCAAGGGGGCGGGAGGACTGAAGCTTTCTTT
v_call: TRBV24-1; clone_size: .; j_call: TRBJ2-5; d_call: TRBD2; cdr3_aa: CATSEAGGNQETQYF; cdr3_nt: TGTGCCACCAGTGAAGCGGGGGGAAACCAAGAGACCCAGTACTTC
v_call: TRBV11-2; clone_size: .; j_call: TRBJ2-5; d_call: TRBD2; cdr3_aa: CASSLDGASGETQYF; cdr3_nt: TGTGCCAGCAGCTTAGATGGGGCTAGCGGGGAGACCCAGTACTTC
v_call: TRBV2; clone_size: .; j_call: TRBJ2-1; d_call: TRBD2; cdr3_aa: CASSLAGVSSYNEQFF; cdr3_nt: TGTGCCAGCAGTTTAGCGGGGGTGAGCTCCTACAATGAGCAGTTCTTC
v_call: TRBV29-1; clone_size: .; j_call: TRBJ2-1; d_call: .; cdr3_aa: CSVELGQDYNEQFF; cdr3_nt: TGCAGCGTTGAACTGGGACAAGACTACAATGAGCAGTTCTTC
v_call: TRBV13; clone_size: .; j_call: TRBJ1-2; d_call: .; cdr3_aa: CASSPEGGNYGYTF; cdr3_nt: TGTGCCAGCAGCCCAGAGGGGGGGAACTATGGCTACACCTTC
v_call: TRBV4-1; clone_size: .; j_call: TRBJ1-1; d_call: .; cdr3_aa: CASSQEAGWNTEAFF; cdr3_nt: TGCGCCAGCAGCCAAGAAGCAGGTTGGAACACTGAAGCTTTCTTT
v_call: TRBV29-1; clone_size: .; j_call: TRBJ1-5; d_call: .; cdr3_aa: CSVEGGINQPQHF; cdr3_nt: TGCAGCGTTGAAGGCGGAATCAATCAGCCCCAGCATTTT
v_call: TRBV29-1; clone_size: .; j_call: TRBJ2-2; d_call: .; cdr3_aa: CSVEGTATGELFF; cdr3_nt: TGCAGCGTTGAAGGGACAGCAACCGGGGAGCTGTTTTTT
v_call: TRBV24-1; clone_size: .; j_call: TRBJ2-1; d_call: TRBD2; cdr3_aa: CATSDTSGGVYNEQFF; cdr3_nt: TGTGCCACCAGTGACACGAGCGGGGGGGTATACAATGAGCAGTTCTTC
v_call: TRBV7-6; clone_size: once; j_call: TRBJ1-1; d_call: TRBD1; cdr3_aa: CASSLNPRGPEAFF; cdr3_nt: TGTGCCAGCAGCTTAAACCCGAGGGGGCCTGAAGCTTTCTTT
v_call: TRBV19; clone_size: .; j_call: TRBJ1-6; d_call: TRBD1; cdr3_aa: CASRWGQHNSPLHF; cdr3_nt: TGTGCCAGTAGATGGGGACAGCATAATTCACCCCTCCACTTT
v_call: TRBV2; clone_size: .; j_call: TRBJ2-5; d_call: .; cdr3_aa: CASRVMGGEETQYF; cdr3_nt: TGTGCCAGCAGGGTGATGGGCGGGGAAGAGACCCAGTACTTC
v_call: TRBV27; clone_size: .; j_call: TRBJ2-3; d_call: .; cdr3_aa: CASSPQEEGTQYF; cdr3_nt: TGTGCCAGCAGTCCCCAAGAGGAGGGGACGCAGTATTTT
v_call: TRBV4-1; clone_size: .; j_call: TRBJ1-4; d_call: TRBD1; cdr3_aa: CASSQDRTGGAPNEKLFF; cdr3_nt: TGCGCCAGCAGCCAAGATAGGACAGGGGGCGCCCCTAATGAAAAACTGTTTTTT
v_call: TRBV10-3; clone_size: .; j_call: TRBJ2-3; d_call: TRBD2; cdr3_aa: CAAHGTSGGASTDTQYF; cdr3_nt: TGTGCCGCCCACGGGACTAGCGGGGGGGCTAGCACAGATACGCAGTATTTT
v_call: TRBV6-1; clone_size: .; j_call: TRBJ2-3; d_call: TRBD2; cdr3_aa: CASSEAVLAGADTQYF; cdr3_nt: TGTGCCAGCAGTGAAGCGGTCCTAGCGGGGGCAGATACGCAGTATTTT
v_call: TRBV5-8; clone_size: .; j_call: TRBJ2-7; d_call: TRBD1; cdr3_aa: CASSSIRQGGEQYF; cdr3_nt: TGTGCCAGCAGCTCCATACGACAGGGTGGGGAGCAGTACTTC
v_call: TRBV28; clone_size: .; j_call: TRBJ1-4; d_call: TRBD1; cdr3_aa: CASRDRVSEKLFF; cdr3_nt: TGTGCCAGCAGAGACAGGGTTAGTGAAAAACTGTTTTTT
v_call: TRBV7-2; clone_size: once; j_call: TRBJ2-5; d_call: TRBD2; cdr3_aa: CASSHVGGTSGAETQYF; cdr3_nt: TGTGCCAGCAGCCATGTCGGCGGGACTAGCGGGGCAGAGACCCAGTACTTC
v_call: TRBV7-9; clone_size: .; j_call: TRBJ2-7; d_call: .; cdr3_aa: CASSSGQNYEQYF; cdr3_nt: TGTGCCAGCAGCTCCGGACAGAACTACGAGCAGTACTTC
v_call: TRBV20-1; clone_size: once; j_call: TRBJ1-5; d_call: .; cdr3_aa: CSAGGQPQHF; cdr3_nt: TGCAGTGCCGGCGGGCAGCCCCAGCATTTT
v_call: TRBV4-2; clone_size: few; j_call: TRBJ2-7; d_call: .; cdr3_aa: CASSQDPHRSYEQYF; cdr3_nt: TGTGCCAGCAGCCAAGATCCGCACCGCAGCTACGAGCAGTACTTC
v_call: TRBV5-6; clone_size: .; j_call: TRBJ2-3; d_call: .; cdr3_aa: CASSLGQSSTDTQYF; cdr3_nt: TGTGCCAGCAGCTTGGGACAGAGTAGCACAGATACGCAGTATTTT
v_call: TRBV28; clone_size: .; j_call: TRBJ2-1; d_call: TRBD2; cdr3_aa: CASSLLPPRGGNEQFF; cdr3_nt: TGTGCCAGCAGTTTATTACCCCCTCGGGGGGGGAATGAGCAGTTCTTC
v_call: TRBV7-8; clone_size: .; j_call: TRBJ2-7; d_call: TRBD1; cdr3_aa: CASSLSSRGPYEQYF; cdr3_nt: TGTGCCAGCAGCTTGAGTAGCAGGGGGCCGTACGAGCAGTACTTC
v_call: TRBV30; clone_size: .; j_call: TRBJ1-2; d_call: .; cdr3_aa: CAWSVHGGRHYGYTF; cdr3_nt: TGTGCCTGGAGTGTACATGGAGGACGGCACTATGGCTACACCTTC
v_call: TRBV9; clone_size: .; j_call: TRBJ1-3; d_call: .; cdr3_aa: CASSGGQGTGNTIYF; cdr3_nt: TGTGCCAGCAGCGGTGGGCAGGGTACAGGAAACACCATATATTTT
v_call: TRBV12-3/TRBV12-4; clone_size: .; j_call: TRBJ2-7; d_call: .; cdr3_aa: CASTRGEPYEQYF; cdr3_nt: TGTGCCAGCACCAGGGGGGAGCCCTACGAGCAGTACTTC
v_call: TRBV19; clone_size: .; j_call: TRBJ1-2; d_call: TRBD1; cdr3_aa: CASSLAGTGEYGYTF; cdr3_nt: TGTGCCAGTAGCCTAGCCGGGACAGGGGAATATGGCTACACCTTC
v_call: TRBV19; clone_size: .; j_call: TRBJ1-1; d_call: .; cdr3_aa: CASSIGPEGGRRDTEAFF; cdr3_nt: TGTGCCAGTAGTATAGGCCCGGAGGGCGGCAGACGGGACACTGAAGCTTTCTTT
v_call: TRBV5-4; clone_size: once; j_call: TRBJ2-7; d_call: .; cdr3_aa: CASSKENLLGYEQYF; cdr3_nt: TGTGCCAGCAGCAAGGAGAATTTACTCGGCTACGAGCAGTACTTC
v_call: TRBV9; clone_size: .; j_call: TRBJ1-5; d_call: TRBD1; cdr3_aa: CASSEGTGEGQPQHF; cdr3_nt: TGTGCCAGCAGCGAGGGGACAGGGGAAGGTCAGCCCCAGCATTTT
v_call: TRBV7-9; clone_size: .; j_call: TRBJ1-5; d_call: .; cdr3_aa: CASSSGLHSNQPQHF; cdr3_nt: TGTGCCAGCAGCTCGGGACTACATAGCAATCAGCCCCAGCATTTT
v_call: TRBV6-5; clone_size: .; j_call: TRBJ1-2; d_call: .; cdr3_aa: CASTDSVYGYTF; cdr3_nt: TGTGCCAGCACGGACTCGGTCTATGGCTACACCTTC
v_call: TRBV4-2; clone_size: .; j_call: TRBJ1-1; d_call: .; cdr3_aa: CASSREGGAREAFF; cdr3_nt: TGTGCCAGCAGCCGCGAGGGGGGGGCCAGGGAAGCTTTCTTT
v_call: TRBV3-1/TRBV3-2; clone_size: .; j_call: TRBJ2-5; d_call: .; cdr3_aa: CASARGLETQYF; cdr3_nt: TGTGCCAGCGCTCGGGGGTTGGAGACCCAGTACTTC
v_call: TRBV30; clone_size: .; j_call: TRBJ2-3; d_call: TRBD2; cdr3_aa: CAWSVGPSGSTDTQYF; cdr3_nt: TGTGCCTGGAGTGTAGGTCCTAGCGGCTCCACAGATACGCAGTATTTT
v_call: TRBV7-9; clone_size: .; j_call: TRBJ2-2; d_call: .; cdr3_aa: CASSLEGPRGSLFGELFF; cdr3_nt: TGTGCCAGCAGCTTAGAAGGCCCCAGGGGTTCTTTGTTCGGGGAGCTGTTTTTT
v_call: TRBV5-4; clone_size: .; j_call: TRBJ2-3; d_call: TRBD1; cdr3_aa: CASSFNRGDTQYF; cdr3_nt: TGTGCCAGCAGCTTTAACAGGGGAGATACGCAGTATTTT
v_call: TRBV5-4; clone_size: .; j_call: TRBJ1-5; d_call: .; cdr3_aa: CASSLGEGQPQHF; cdr3_nt: TGTGCCAGCAGCTTGGGGGAGGGGCAGCCCCAGCATTTT
v_call: TRBV6-4; clone_size: few; j_call: TRBJ2-2; d_call: TRBD1; cdr3_aa: CASSDSETGAIGELFF; cdr3_nt: TGTGCCAGCAGTGACTCAGAGACAGGGGCGATCGGGGAGCTGTTTTTT
v_call: TRBV6-5; clone_size: .; j_call: TRBJ2-2; d_call: .; cdr3_aa: CASSYPSVNGELFF; cdr3_nt: TGTGCCAGCAGTTACCCCTCGGTGAACGGGGAGCTGTTTTTT
v_call: TRBV9; clone_size: once; j_call: TRBJ1-2; d_call: .; cdr3_aa: CASSVGPGRVDYGYTF; cdr3_nt: TGTGCCAGCAGCGTAGGCCCAGGGAGGGTGGACTATGGCTACACCTTC
v_call: TRBV7-9; clone_size: .; j_call: TRBJ2-3; d_call: TRBD2; cdr3_aa: CASSDWEGLAGGSTDTQYF; cdr3_nt: TGTGCCAGCAGCGATTGGGAGGGACTAGCGGGGGGCTCCACAGATACGCAGTATTTT
v_call: TRBV30; clone_size: .; j_call: TRBJ2-3; d_call: .; cdr3_aa: CAWSVAPGDLTDTQYF; cdr3_nt: TGTGCCTGGAGTGTAGCCCCAGGGGACCTCACAGATACGCAGTATTTT
v_call: TRBV4-1; clone_size: .; j_call: TRBJ2-5; d_call: .; cdr3_aa: CASSQEQGEGETQYF; cdr3_nt: TGCGCCAGCAGCCAAGAACAGGGCGAGGGAGAGACCCAGTACTTC
v_call: TRBV7-9; clone_size: once; j_call: TRBJ2-1; d_call: .; cdr3_aa: CASSSHSRARYNEQFF; cdr3_nt: TGTGCCAGCAGCTCGCACTCCAGGGCAAGATACAATGAGCAGTTCTTC
v_call: TRBV14; clone_size: .; j_call: TRBJ1-2; d_call: .; cdr3_aa: CASSQDGSWAGYGYTF; cdr3_nt: TGTGCCAGCAGCCAAGATGGATCCTGGGCAGGCTATGGCTACACCTTC
v_call: TRBV9; clone_size: once; j_call: TRBJ2-2; d_call: .; cdr3_aa: CASSASAGELFF; cdr3_nt: TGTGCCAGCAGCGCTTCGGCCGGGGAGCTGTTTTTT
v_call: TRBV7-2; clone_size: once; j_call: TRBJ1-1; d_call: TRBD1; cdr3_aa: CASSFHRGRGTEAFF; cdr3_nt: TGTGCCAGCAGCTTCCACAGGGGGCGCGGCACTGAAGCTTTCTTT